These 11 T cell receptor beta chains originate from one sample sequenced in a study of post-analysis software for immune sequencing data. Findings of the study overall: With TRBV5-6, TRBV5-1 and TRBV20-1 included, about five TRBV segments were more frequent in patients than in controls.

The library was made from cDNA and included unique molecular identifiers. Each CDR3 protein is one row after TCRdb ran MiXCR on the PCR reads. The table lists fewer than 850,000 distinct CDR3 sequences, about 27% of them singletons. No cognate antigen is known for these TCRs. Specimen: blood. The origin of the receptors is a girl aged 5 to 17 with multiple sclerosis.

This sequence joins TRBV18 and TRBJ1-1; the D gene is possibly TRBD1 (6 bases). The CDR3 is 14 residues long. Trimming left V 3 bases short and J 5 bases short, with 13 bases between. Germline V gives CDR1 KGHSH, CDR2 LQKENI. The CDR3 region is CASSPLDSHTEAFF. CDR3 DNA sequence: TGTGCCAGCTCACCCCTGGACAGCCATACTGAAGCTTTCTTT.

This clonotype appeared a few times. The chain combines TRBV7-9 with TRBJ1-1; possible D gene TRBD1, 5 bases. CDR3 length equals 14 residues. V was clipped by 4 bases and J by 1 base, with 10 bases between them. Germline lookup yields CDR1 SEHNR and CDR2 FQNEAQ (reference sequence). DNA of the CDR3: TGTGCCAGCAGCTGGGGACGGCCGAACACTGAAGCTTTCTTT. Its translation: CASSWGRPNTEAFF.

This clonotype was picked up a small number of times. The CDR3 nucleotides are TGCAGCGTACCCGGGGGGGGCAGCGCAGATACGCAGTATTTT. Translated, it gives CSVPGGGSADTQYF. The chain employs TRBV29-1 and TRBJ2-3; 8 nucleotides match TRBD2. J lost 4 bases, V lost 6 bases, and 9 bases had no gene match. The germline V gene encodes CDR1 SQVTM and CDR2 ANQGSEA. This CDR3 has 14 residues.

The chain has TRBV27 and TRBJ2-7; 10 bases are shared with TRBD2. The germline V gene has CDR1 MNHEY and CDR2 SMNVEV (reference sequence). The CDR3 spans 13 residues. V was pared by 3 bases and J by 10 bases, with 6 bases of the junction left unmatched. The CDR3 region is CASSLSSGRDQYF. The CDR3 DNA reads TGTGCCAGCAGTTTGTCTAGCGGGAGAGATCAGTACTTC.

This chain uses TRBV9 with TRBJ1-2; a possible D gene is TRBD1 (6 bases). Germline lookup yields CDR1 SGDLS and CDR2 YYNGEE. Trimming left V 4 bases short and J 8 bases short, with 18 bases between. The length of the CDR3 is 14 residues. The CDR3 is CASSPGDRSGGYTF. The CDR3 region has the DNA TGTGCCAGCAGCCCCGGAGACAGGTCTGGGGGCTACACCTTC. The whole variable domain, filled in from reference TRBV9 and TRBJ1-2, reads DSGVTQTPKHLITATGQRVTLRCSPRSGDLSVYWYQQSLDQGLQFLIQYYNGEERAKGNILERFSAQQFPDLHSELNLSSLELGDSALYFCASSPGDRSGGYTFGSGTRLTVV.

This clonotype was seen more than once but under ten times. The chain recombines TRBV15 with TRBJ2-5; D unresolved. The CDR3 totals 15 residues. Deletions cut 1 base from V and 2 bases from J, with 11 bases between. CDR1 LNHNV and CDR2 YYDKDF come from the germline V gene (reference sequence). The CDR3, as DNA: TGTGCCACCAGCAGAGTAGGCCAGCCTCAAGAGACCCAGTACTTC. This codes for CATSRVGQPQETQYF.

V gene TRBV10-3 combines with J gene TRBJ2-4, with a weak D call TRBD2 (6 bases). The CDR3 contains 13 residues. Germline values: CDR1 ENHRY, CDR2 SYGVKD. Trimming shortened V by 11 bases and J by 7 bases, and 18 bases separated the two germline ends. The CDR3 protein is CAPLLASINIQYF. The CDR3 coding sequence is TGTGCCCCCCTACTAGCCTCCATTAACATTCAGTACTTC.

The chain carries TRBV28 and TRBJ1-5; 10 nucleotides line up with TRBD1. Losses at the gene ends were 5 bases for V and 0 bases for J; bases not matched to a gene: 13. This CDR3 is built from 19 residues. Per the germline V gene, CDR1 is MDHEN and CDR2 is SYDVKM. CDR3 nucleotides: TGTGCCAGCAGTAAGTGGGACAGGGGATTGTTTGATAGCAATCAGCCCCAGCATTTT. Protein: CASSKWDRGLFDSNQPQHF.

A few counts support this clonotype. The chain combines TRBV29-1 with TRBJ2-1; D is possibly TRBD1 or TRBD2 (6 bases each). This CDR3 comprises 11 residues. V lost 7 bases and J 8 bases, leaving 12 bases between the germline ends. Germline lookup yields CDR1 SQVTM and CDR2 ANQGSEA. DNA of the CDR3: TGCAGCGCTGGGGGCGGGGATGAGCAGTTCTTC. It translates to CSAGGGDEQFF.

This chain connects TRBV5-1 to TRBJ2-7; D call uncertain. Germline V CDR1 and CDR2: SGHRS, YFSETQ. Between the trimmed V and J ends, which lost 3 bases and 5 bases, there was a span of 15 bases. The CDR3 loop spans 14 amino acids. This CDR3 reads CASSSSEVVDEQYF. Written as DNA, the CDR3 is TGCGCCAGCAGCTCATCTGAGGTGGTTGACGAGCAGTACTTC.

The J gene is TRBJ2-1, the V gene TRBV7-6; 7 bases line up with TRBD1. After removal of 5 bases from V and 2 bases from J, the junction contained 12 bases not matched to a gene. This CDR3 has 17 amino acids. The V gene's germline CDR1 is SGHVS and CDR2 FNYEAQ. CDR3 amino acids: CASSPRQGGVTYNEQFF. CDR3 DNA sequence: TGTGCCAGCAGCCCCAGACAGGGTGGAGTTACCTACAATGAGCAGTTCTTC.